The present T cell receptor (beta chain) was sequenced within a study of regulatory T cells in long-lasting Graves disease. Whole-study findings and limits: TCR diversity was lower in persistent than newly diagnosed Graves' disease.

The CDR3 is made up of 15 amino acids. Trimming cost V 5 bases and J 7 bases; bases outside gene matches: 13. CDR3 regions were amplified by Arm-PCR using iRepertoire HTBI primers to build TCR beta libraries. Each CDR3 protein is one row after TCRdb ran MiXCR on the multiplex PCR reads. This table has 500,000 to 700,000 distinct CDR3 sequences, roughly 30% appearing once. Time point reported: persistent/refractory GD, antithyroid drugs over 5 years with positive TRAb. The TCR library was made from RNA that had been extracted from PBMCs in TRIzol. As to this clonotype: Its target is not known.

The specimen comprised peripheral blood mononuclear cells (PBMCs), sampled when the disease was refractory, from a patient treated with antithyroid drugs. The source of this sequence is a female donor with Graves disease. The genes are TRBV12-3 or TRBV12-4 and TRBJ1-2; 7 bases line up with TRBD1. In DNA, the CDR3 is TGTGCCAGCAGTATAAGGGGACAGCCCTTGGGTGGCTACACCTTC. It specifies CASSIRGQPLGGYTF.